These T cell receptor beta chains were read from a single sample in a study of T cell responses to AZD1222 COVID-19 vaccine. Assay: immunoSEQ multiplex PCR; the TCRdb copy retains only in-frame clones and omits some. The sample records 85,000 to 100,000 clones, approximately 88% being singletons. Source: peripheral blood, taken on day 0 of AZD1222 vaccination. The receptor source for this set is an adult in good health. Each CDR3 is given with its conserved first and last residue. D genes are given only for firm matches. Expanded clones get a size class; other rows say once, few or many, or leave the size out.

>TRBJ2-7|TRBV2|TRBD1|few
TGTGCCACCGCGGGACAGGGGTCTTACGAGCAGTACTTC
CATAGQGSYEQYF
>TRBJ2-1|TRBV15|-|-
TGTGCCACCTCTGGAGGCACCAGCTCCTACAATGAGCAGTTCTTC
CATSGGTSSYNEQFF
>TRBJ2-2|TRBV6-4|-|once
TGTGCCAGCAGTACGGGGAACACCGGGGAGCTGTTTTTT
CASSTGNTGELFF
>TRBJ2-1|TRBV10-2|-|-
TGCGCCAGCAGGAAAGACTACAATGAGCAGTTCTTC
CASRKDYNEQFF
>TRBJ1-1|TRBV19|-|once
TGTGCCAGTAGTATAGATCTTTCGGTGTCGTACACTGAAGCTTTCTTT
CASSIDLSVSYTEAFF
>TRBJ2-1|TRBV6-5|-|-
TGTGCCAGCAGTAGCAGAGCAGGGGATTACAATGAGCAGTTCTTC
CASSSRAGDYNEQFF
>TRBJ1-4|TRBV7-2|TRBD1|few
TGTGCCAGCAGCTTAGGCGGGACAGGGGGCCAACTGTTTTTT
CASSLGGTGGQLFF
>TRBJ1-1|TRBV19|TRBD1|few
TGTGCCAGTAGTATACATCGACAGGGGGCGCGGAAGAACACTGAAGCTTTCTTT
CASSIHRQGARKNTEAFF
>TRBJ1-1|TRBV12-5|-|few
TGTGCTAGTGGTTTGGATTCATGGCCTGAAGCTTTCTTT
CASGLDSWPEAFF
>TRBJ2-7|TRBV14|TRBD1|-
TGTGCCAGCAGCCAAGATGGGGTGGGACAGGGGGCAGACGAGCAGTACTTC
CASSQDGVGQGADEQYF
>TRBJ1-5|TRBV20-1|-|few
TGCAGCGCTAGTTGGGGGAAAAGTCAGCCCCAGCATTTT
CSASWGKSQPQHF
>TRBJ1-5|TRBV9|-|-
TGTGCCAGCAGCGTAGGTGCCGGAGGGGATCAGCCCCAGCATTTT
CASSVGAGGDQPQHF
>TRBJ1-5|TRBV4-3|-|-
TGCGCCAGCAGCCAAGATCGAGGCAGAAGTGAACAGCCCCAGCATTTT
CASSQDRGRSEQPQHF
>TRBJ1-4|TRBV5-6|TRBD1|-
TGTGCCAGCAGCTTGAAGGGGGCTGATGAAAAACTGTTTTTT
CASSLKGADEKLFF
>TRBJ2-2|TRBV1|-|-
TGCACCAGCATCAGGGACTTATGTTCCGGGGAGCTGTTTTTT
CTSIRDLCSGELFF
>TRBJ2-3|TRBV5-1|-|-
TGCGCCAGCAGCCTGCCGGAGGGGGGGAGGACAGATACGCAGTATTTT
CASSLPEGGRTDTQYF
>TRBJ2-7|TRBV10-3|-|-
TGTGCCATCAGTGATCGGGACAAATCCTACGAGCAGTACTTC
CAISDRDKSYEQYF
>TRBJ1-6|TRBV6-1|-|-
TGTGCCAGCAGTGAACTTTACAAGGGAGGGCCCCTCCACTTT
CASSELYKGGPLHF
>TRBJ1-4|TRBV20-1|-|-
TGCAGTGCTAGTTCAGCCGGGGAAAAACTGTTTTTT
CSASSAGEKLFF
>TRBJ1-3|TRBV7-9|-|-
TGTGCCAGCAGCTTAGTTAGCCTTCAGGGAAACACCATATATTTT
CASSLVSLQGNTIYF
>TRBJ2-7|TRBV6-5|-|-
TGTGCCAGCAGTTCCTTTGCAGGCTACGAGCAGTACTTC
CASSSFAGYEQYF
>TRBJ2-7|TRBV5-1|-|once
TGCGCCAGCAGCCCCGCGAATTCCTACGAGCAGTACTTC
CASSPANSYEQYF
>TRBJ1-1|TRBV2|-|-
TGTGCCAGCAGTGAAGCGTTGGGGAGATTGAACACTGAAGCTTTCTTT
CASSEALGRLNTEAFF
>TRBJ1-2|TRBV7-2|-|-
TGTGCCTTGACATCGGGGGGCGGCTACACCTTC
CALTSGGGYTF
>TRBJ1-5|TRBV27|-|-
TGTGCCAGCAGGTTGACAGTTGATAGCAATCAGCCCCAGCATTTT
CASRLTVDSNQPQHF
>TRBJ1-1|TRBV5-6|-|-
TGTGCCAGCAGCTTGGACAGGGCGAACACTGAAGCTTTCTTT
CASSLDRANTEAFF
>TRBJ2-5|TRBV2|-|-
TGTGCCAGCAGTGAAGTAGGAACCCAGTACTTC
CASSEVGTQYF
>TRBJ1-3|TRBV5-5|-|-
TGTGCCAGCACCATTACTAGCGGGGGTACAGGAAACACCATATATTTT
CASTITSGGTGNTIYF
>TRBJ2-7|TRBV5-1|TRBD1|-
TGCGCCAGCAGCTTGGTGGGGACAGGGAACGAGCAGTACTTC
CASSLVGTGNEQYF
>TRBJ2-7|TRBV7-2|-|-
TGTGCCAGCAGCTTAGAGGCATTCACTTACGAGCAGTACTTC
CASSLEAFTYEQYF
>TRBJ2-7|TRBV2|TRBD2|-
TGTGCCAGCAGTGAGCGGGGGGCCTATAGCTCCTACGAGCAGTACTTC
CASSERGAYSSYEQYF
>TRBJ1-1|TRBV11-2|-|-
TGTGCCAGCAGGAGCTGGGTTGGCGGACTAGAAGCTTTCTTT
CASRSWVGGLEAFF
>TRBJ2-1|TRBV21-1|-|-
TGTGCCAGCAGCAAGGGACAGGGGAATGAGCAGTTCTTC
CASSKGQGNEQFF
>TRBJ2-7|TRBV15|TRBD1|-
TGTGCCGCTTCCGACAGGGGACGAGAGCAGTACTTC
CAASDRGREQYF
>TRBJ1-2|TRBV9|TRBD1|-
TGTGCCAGCAGCGGTGGACAGGACCATGGCTACACCTTC
CASSGGQDHGYTF
>TRBJ2-7|TRBV28|TRBD1|-
TGTGCCAGCAGTTTATTTGACAGGGGGTCGCCGTACTTC
CASSLFDRGSPYF
>TRBJ1-1|TRBV5-4|-|-
TGTGCCAGCCCAGGGTATCTGGTCGCTGAAGCTTTCTTT
CASPGYLVAEAFF
>TRBJ1-6|TRBV19|-|-
TGTGCCAGTAGTATAGCCGGGACACAAAATTCACCCCTCCACTTT
CASSIAGTQNSPLHF
>TRBJ2-7|TRBV28|TRBD2|few
TGTGCCAGCAGGTTAGCGGGGGCGACCTACGAGCAGTACTTC
CASRLAGATYEQYF
>TRBJ2-5|TRBV18|-|-
TGTGCCAGCTCACTTTTTGGGGGAACAGAGACCCAGTACTTC
CASSLFGGTETQYF
>TRBJ1-1|TRBV11-3|TRBD1|-
TGTGCCAGCAGCTTGACAGGGGGCTCGGACACTGAAGCTTTCTTT
CASSLTGGSDTEAFF
>TRBJ2-2|TRBV4-2|TRBD1|once
TGTGCCAGCAGCCAAGCCGGGACAGGGGTGCCCGGGGAGCTGTTTTTT
CASSQAGTGVPGELFF
>TRBJ1-6|TRBV12-5|-|few
TGTGCTAGTGGTTTGGCATACGCGACAAGGGTGCTGAACGCACCCCTCCACTTT
CASGLAYATRVLNAPLHF